This passage covers 29 T cell receptor beta chains from one sample sequenced in a study of OX40 agonist ivuxolimab in advanced cancers. Method: immunoSEQ multiplex PCR; TCRdb's copy keeps in-frame clones and lacks some. This table has 71,000 or so clones, about 88% appearing once. Sequenced material: CD4+ or CD8+ T cells sorted from blood, taken in a trial of the OX40 agonist ivuxolimab. The receptor set was obtained from an adult with an advanced solid tumor such as melanoma, head and neck, liver or kidney cancer.

V is TRBV5-1 and J is TRBJ2-2, with D maybe TRBD1 (6 bases). CDR1 is SGHRS and CDR2 is YFSETQ in the germline V gene. CDR3 length: 14 residues. V was pared by 0 bases and J by 9 bases, with 12 bases between. This CDR3 is CASSLGQGRRELFF. DNA for the CDR3: TGCGCCAGCAGCTTGGGGCAGGGGCGACGGGAGCTGTTTTTT.

V is TRBV7-9 and J is TRBJ2-6; D call uncertain. The length of the CDR3 is 16 residues. The germline V gene encodes CDR1 SEHNR and CDR2 FQNEAQ (reference sequence). V lost 3 bases and J 0 bases, leaving 9 bases between the germline ends. CDR3 amino acids: CASSFFRTSGANVLTF. In DNA form, the CDR3 reads TGTGCCAGCAGCTTTTTCAGAACCTCTGGGGCCAACGTCCTGACTTTC.

CDR3: CASSLAQAGGGELFF. The DNA of the CDR3 is TGTGCCAGCAGCTTAGCGCAGGCTGGTGGAGGGGAGCTGTTTTTT. The chain couples TRBV7-9 to TRBJ2-2; D not certain. The V gene lost 0 bases and the J gene lost 8 bases, with 13 bases spanning the gap. Germline V gives CDR1 SEHNR, CDR2 FQNEAQ (reference sequence). This CDR3 contains 15 residues.

The chain recombines TRBV10-2 with TRBJ1-2; D might be TRBD1 (5 bases). CDR1 is WSHSY and CDR2 is SAAADI in the germline V gene. CDR3 length equals 14 residues. V dropped 6 bases and J dropped 6 bases, with 17 bases sitting between them. The CDR3 DNA is TGCGCCAGCAGAACCACCGGGGCGGAAGATGGCTACACCTTC. Protein: CASRTTGAEDGYTF.

The chain has TRBV7-2 and TRBJ1-5, with D possibly matching TRBD1 (5 bases). Trimming took 2 bases from V and 5 from J, leaving 7 bases between them. The germline V gene encodes CDR1 SGHTA and CDR2 FQGNSA. The CDR3 consists of 13 residues. CDR3 DNA: TGTGCCAGCAGCTTACAGGGTGATCAGCCCCAGCATTTT. This gives the protein CASSLQGDQPQHF.

The rearrangement links TRBV27 to TRBJ2-3; D is ambiguous. The germline V gene encodes CDR1 MNHEY and CDR2 SMNVEV (reference sequence). The CDR3 contains 13 residues. V was cut by 7 bases and J by 2 bases, with 10 bases left in between. The DNA of the CDR3 is TGTGCCAGCATAGGACCTAACACAGATACGCAGTATTTT. Translated: CASIGPNTDTQYF.

The chain is built from TRBV9 and TRBJ2-2; 11 bases match TRBD2. This CDR3 region has 16 residues. With 3 bases clipped from V and 3 bases from J, the junction kept 4 bases outside the gene matches. Germline values: CDR1 SGDLS, CDR2 YYNGEE. In DNA form, the CDR3 reads TGTGCCAGCAGCGCCACTAGCGGGGGTTACACCGGGGAGCTGTTTTTT. Amino acids: CASSATSGGYTGELFF. The full variable domain, in which reference TRBV9 and TRBJ2-2 provide the parts outside the CDR3, is DSGVTQTPKHLITATGQRVTLRCSPRSGDLSVYWYQQSLDQGLQFLIQYYNGEERAKGNILERFSAQQFPDLHSELNLSSLELGDSALYFCASSATSGGYTGELFFGEGSRLTVL.

The V and J genes are TRBV27 and TRBJ2-1; 9 bases agree with TRBD2. Unmatched junction bases numbered 11, after V lost 6 bases and J lost 5 bases. Germline V gives CDR1 MNHEY, CDR2 SMNVEV (reference sequence). The CDR3 length is 16 residues. CDR3: CASSPPGAGGNNEQFF. In DNA, the CDR3 is TGTGCCAGCAGCCCACCTGGAGCGGGAGGCAACAATGAGCAGTTCTTC.

The chain carries TRBV19 and TRBJ2-5; 7 nucleotides agree with TRBD1. Germline V gene data show CDR1 as LNHDA and CDR2 as SQIVND (reference sequence). J gave up 5 bases and V 10 bases, and 16 bases lay outside the gene matches. The CDR3 is 15 residues long. Here the CDR3 reads CATKLRQGMWETQYF. CDR3 coding DNA: TGTGCCACCAAACTCCGACAGGGTATGTGGGAGACCCAGTACTTC.

V usage is TRBV29-1 and J usage is TRBJ2-3; D possibly matches TRBD1 or TRBD2 (6 bases each). V was clipped by 1 base and J by 8 bases, with 10 bases between them. This CDR3 comprises 12 residues. In germline, CDR1 is SQVTM, CDR2 ANQGSEA. The CDR3 region has the DNA TGCAGCGTTGAAGTCGGGGGCGGTACGCAGTATTTT. As protein: CSVEVGGGTQYF.

This clone occurred a few times. The CDR3 here is CASSLDRNTGELFF. The CDR3 nucleotides read TGTGCCAGCAGCCTAGACAGGAACACCGGGGAGCTGTTTTTT. This chain links TRBV5-6 with TRBJ2-2; possibly TRBD1 for D (5 bases). This CDR3 has 14 residues. Looked up from germline, CDR1 is SGHDT and CDR2 is YYEEEE. The V end was cut by 4 bases, the J end by 1 base, with 8 bases between. Looking up the rest from reference TRBV5-6 and TRBJ2-2 gives the full variable domain: DAGVTQSPTHLIKTRGQQVTLRCSPKSGHDTVSWYQQALGQGPQFIFQYYEEEERQRGNFPDRFSGHQFPNYSSELNVNALLLGDSALYLCASSLDRNTGELFFGEGSRLTVL.

This chain links TRBV7-8 with TRBJ2-1; TRBD1 agrees at 9 bases. Germline V gives CDR1 SGHVS, CDR2 FQNEAQ. The CDR3 sequence is 17 residues long. J lost 1 base, V lost 3 bases, and 7 bases had no gene match. The CDR3 loop reads CASSFGAGTGSYNEQFF. The CDR3, as DNA: TGTGCCAGCAGCTTCGGGGCGGGGACAGGGTCCTACAATGAGCAGTTCTTC.

The genes are TRBV7-2 and TRBJ1-5; TRBD1 agrees at 9 bases. Germline trimming cut 1 base from V and 7 bases from J; bases unmatched to any gene: 5. Germline CDR1 reads SGHTA; CDR2 reads FQGNSA. This CDR3 has 15 amino acids. In DNA form, the CDR3 reads TGTGCCAGCAGCTTAGAGGACAGGGGTGGCCAGCCCCAGCATTTT. Protein: CASSLEDRGGQPQHF. The full variable domain, completed using reference TRBV7-2 and TRBJ1-5, is GAGVSQSPSNKVTEKGKDVELRCDPISGHTALYWYRQSLGQGLEFLIYFQGNSAPDKSGLPSDRFSAERTGGSVSTLTIQRTQQEDSAVYLCASSLEDRGGQPQHFGDGTRLSIL.

The chain links TRBV20-1 to TRBJ2-1; D not resolved. V was trimmed by 6 bases and J by 6 bases, leaving 6 bases between them. CDR3 length: 10 residues. CDR1 and CDR2 (germline): DFQATT, SNEGSKA (reference sequence). The CDR3 sequence is CSAGVNEQFF. The DNA of the CDR3 is TGCAGTGCCGGCGTCAATGAGCAGTTCTTC.

The chain uses TRBV5-1 and TRBJ2-1, with 13 nucleotides matching TRBD2. The J segment lost 3 bases and the V segment lost 5 bases, leaving 5 bases of the junction unmatched. The CDR3 contains 16 residues. CDR1 and CDR2 from the germline V gene are SGHRS and YFSETQ. CDR3 nucleotides: TGCGCCAGCAGGGCCGGGACTAGCGGGAACTACAATGAGCAGTTCTTC. It yields the protein CASRAGTSGNYNEQFF.

The chain uses TRBV4-3 and TRBJ2-5; D unresolved. Germline V CDR1 and CDR2: LGHNA, YSLEER. The V end lost 0 bases, the J end lost 10 bases, and 9 bases lay between the germline ends. CDR3 length equals 12 residues. In DNA, the CDR3 is TGCGCCAGCAGCCAAGATTCCCTAATCCAGTACTTC. Protein: CASSQDSLIQYF.

This chain joins TRBV4-2 and TRBJ1-3, with 8 bases matching TRBD1. After removal of 2 bases from V and 4 bases from J, the junction contained 7 bases not matched to a gene. From germline, CDR1 is LGHNA and CDR2 YNFKEQ. The CDR3 extends over 16 amino acids. CDR3 sequence: CASSQHRGVPGNTIYF. As DNA, the CDR3 is TGTGCCAGCAGCCAACACAGGGGGGTTCCGGGAAACACCATATATTTT.

The chain carries TRBV7-9 and TRBJ2-7; 8 bases are shared with TRBD1. Germline-derived CDR1 and CDR2 are SEHNR and FQNEAQ (reference sequence). The CDR3 is made up of 14 amino acids. V trimming: 3 bases; J trimming: 2 bases; junction bases outside the gene matches: 3. The CDR3 is CASSFGTGPYEQYF. The DNA for the CDR3 is TGTGCCAGCAGCTTTGGGACAGGTCCCTACGAGCAGTACTTC.

This clone was detected a few times. The chain joins TRBV6-1 to TRBJ2-7; 7 nucleotides align to TRBD1. CDR3 length equals 14 residues. V was clipped by 5 bases and J by 0 bases; unmatched bases: 4. The germline gives CDR1 MNHNS, CDR2 SASEGT. DNA for the CDR3: TGTGCCAGCAGTTCCCGGACAGGCTCCTACGAGCAGTACTTC. It translates to CASSSRTGSYEQYF.

The chain links TRBV28 to TRBJ2-7; D perhaps matches TRBD2 (5 bases). The V gene lost 4 bases and the J gene lost 5 bases, with 12 bases spanning the gap. CDR1 is MDHEN, CDR2 SYDVKM, per germline. This CDR3 comprises 13 residues. The CDR3, as DNA: TGTGCCAGCAGTTCGCCCCCGGGGAACGAGCAGTACTTC. It specifies CASSSPPGNEQYF.

The chain uses TRBV27 and TRBJ2-3; 12 nucleotides agree with TRBD2. The CDR3 has 16 amino acids. The germline CDR1 and CDR2 sequences are MNHEY and SMNVEV (reference sequence). The V gene end was trimmed by 4 bases and the J gene end by 2 bases; junction bases not matched to a gene: 4. CDR3 loop: CASSSWTSGNTDTQYF. CDR3 in DNA: TGTGCCAGCAGTTCATGGACTAGCGGGAACACAGATACGCAGTATTTT.

The chain uses TRBV19 and TRBJ2-5; D remains ambiguous. The CDR3 runs 12 residues. Germline loops: CDR1 LNHDA, CDR2 SQIVND (reference sequence). Between the trimmed V and J ends, which lost 5 bases and 4 bases, there was a span of 8 bases. The CDR3 DNA follows: TGTGCCAGTAGTTCTCAGACAGAGACCCAGTACTTC. Its translation is CASSSQTETQYF. The full variable domain, rest sourced from reference TRBV19 and TRBJ2-5, is DGGITQSPKYLFRKEGQNVTLSCEQNLNHDAMYWYRQDPGQGLRLIYYSQIVNDFQKGDIAEGYSVSREKKESFPLTVTSAQKNPTAFYLCASSSQTETQYFGPGTRLLVL.

CDR3 nucleotide sequence: TGTGCCAGCAGCCCCGTTTTGGGTGAGAATGGCTACACCTTC. Its protein is CASSPVLGENGYTF. The rearrangement uses TRBV4-2 and TRBJ1-2, with no clear D. This CDR3 has 14 amino acids. The germline V gene has CDR1 LGHNA and CDR2 YNFKEQ. The V end lost 4 bases, the J end lost 6 bases, and 15 bases lay between the germline ends.

The V and J genes are TRBV7-9 and TRBJ2-5; no definite D call. Germline CDR1 is SEHNR and CDR2 is FQNEAQ (reference sequence). Trimming took off 2 bases at V and 3 bases at J, with 4 bases between the two ends. This CDR3 region has 12 residues. The CDR3 loop reads CASSLNEETQYF. The DNA for the CDR3 is TGTGCCAGCAGCTTAAATGAAGAGACCCAGTACTTC.

The CDR3 nucleotides are TGTGCCAGCAGTTACAGGACAGGGTACGAGCAGTACTTC. Amino acids: CASSYRTGYEQYF. The rearrangement links TRBV6-5 to TRBJ2-7; 8 bases line up with TRBD1. Germline V gene lookup returns CDR1 MNHEY and CDR2 SVGAGI. The length of the CDR3 is 13 residues. V lost 2 bases, J lost 4 bases, and 1 base stayed unmatched.

CDR3 protein: CASSQAIGIGNEQFF. As DNA, the CDR3 is TGCGCCAGCAGCCAAGCAATCGGGATAGGCAATGAGCAGTTCTTC. V usage is TRBV4-3 and J usage is TRBJ2-1, with D possibly matching TRBD2 (5 bases). The CDR3 runs to 15 residues. The germline V gene has CDR1 LGHNA and CDR2 YSLEER. Trimming removed 1 base at V and 6 bases at J, with 13 bases between.

The V gene is TRBV7-2, the J gene TRBJ1-2; D call uncertain. The CDR3 has 13 residues. Germline loops: CDR1 SGHTA, CDR2 FQGNSA. V dropped 1 base and J dropped 6 bases, with 9 bases sitting between them. The CDR3 nucleotides are TGTGCCAGCAGCTTAGGCGGTGGCGATGGCTACACCTTC. It codes for CASSLGGGDGYTF.

The chain joins TRBV28 to TRBJ2-3; D may be TRBD1 (6 bases). The CDR3 has 14 amino acids. V was pared by 5 bases and J by 6 bases, with 15 bases between. Germline CDR1 reads MDHEN; CDR2 reads SYDVKM. The CDR3 DNA reads TGTGCCAGCAGTGAAGGGACACCCGAGGATACGCAGTATTTT. Its protein is CASSEGTPEDTQYF. Drawing the rest from reference TRBV28 and TRBJ2-3, the complete variable domain is DVKVTQSSRYLVKRTGEKVFLECVQDMDHENMFWYRQDPGLGLRLIYFSYDVKMKEKGDIPEGYSVSREKKERFSLILESASTNQTSMYLCASSEGTPEDTQYFGPGTRLTVL.

The chain joins TRBV11-3 to TRBJ2-5; 13 positions match TRBD2. The CDR3 extends over 17 amino acids. CDR1 and CDR2 from the germline V gene are SGHNT and YENEEA. V trimming: 1 base; J trimming: 2 bases; junction bases outside the gene matches: 4. CDR3 DNA sequence: TGTGCCAGCAGCTTAGGTGGGACTAGCGGGAAACAAGAGACCCAGTACTTC. Its translation: CASSLGGTSGKQETQYF.